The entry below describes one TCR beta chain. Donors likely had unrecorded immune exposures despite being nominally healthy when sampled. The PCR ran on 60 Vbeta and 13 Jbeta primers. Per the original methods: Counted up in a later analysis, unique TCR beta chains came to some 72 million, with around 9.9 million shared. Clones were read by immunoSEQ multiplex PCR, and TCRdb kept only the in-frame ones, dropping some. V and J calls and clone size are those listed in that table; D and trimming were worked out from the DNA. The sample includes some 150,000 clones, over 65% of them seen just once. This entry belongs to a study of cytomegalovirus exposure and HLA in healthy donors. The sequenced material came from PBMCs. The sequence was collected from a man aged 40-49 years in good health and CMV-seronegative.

The CDR3 DNA is TGTGCCAGCAGCGGGGGGGACTATACGCAGTATTTT. It yields the protein CASSGGDYTQYF. This chain links TRBV13 with TRBJ2-3; 7 nucleotides agree with TRBD2. J gave up 7 bases and V 5 bases, and 3 bases lay outside the gene matches. The CDR3 is 12 amino acids. Germline CDR1 reads PRHDT; CDR2 reads FYEKMQ (reference sequence). The full variable domain, completed using reference TRBV13 and TRBJ2-3, is AAGVIQSPRHLIKEKRETATLKCYPIPRHDTVYWYQQGPGQDPQFLISFYEKMQSDKGSIPDRFSAQQFSDYHSELNMSSLELGDSALYFCASSGGDYTQYFGPGTRLTVL.